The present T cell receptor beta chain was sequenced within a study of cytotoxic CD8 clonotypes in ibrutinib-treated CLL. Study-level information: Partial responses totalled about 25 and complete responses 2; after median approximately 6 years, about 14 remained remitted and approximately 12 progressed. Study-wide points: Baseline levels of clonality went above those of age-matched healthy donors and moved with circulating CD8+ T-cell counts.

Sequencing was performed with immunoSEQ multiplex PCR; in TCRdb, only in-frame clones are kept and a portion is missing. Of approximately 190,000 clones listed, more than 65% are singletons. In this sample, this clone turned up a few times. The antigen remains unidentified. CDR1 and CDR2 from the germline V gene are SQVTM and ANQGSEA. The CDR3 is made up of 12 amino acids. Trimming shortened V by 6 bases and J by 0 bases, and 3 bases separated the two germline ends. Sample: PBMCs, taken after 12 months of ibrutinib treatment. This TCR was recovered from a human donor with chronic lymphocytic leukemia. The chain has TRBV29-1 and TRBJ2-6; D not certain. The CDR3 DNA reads TGCAGCGTATACTCTGGGGCCAACGTCCTGACTTTC. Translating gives CSVYSGANVLTF.